The sequence of this TCR beta chain was determined in a study of blood T cells in healthy people across ages. Study information: With template switching, about one barcoded beta molecule was captured per two T cells.

Using a J-beta primer mix together with a sample-barcoded 5' primer, a second PCR was run for roughly 7 to 12 cycles. Every cDNA molecule carried a tag from a template-switch adaptor bearing 12 random nucleotides. TCRdb fed the 5' RACE reads into MiXCR, producing one record per CDR3 protein. In the table there are hundreds of thousands of distinct CDR3 sequences, under 25% of which are singletons. Sequences were obtained from blood. This clonotype was obtained from a man between 65 and 79 years old in good health.

CDR3 region: CASSRNDRAGANVLTF. CDR3 bases: TGTGCCAGCAGCCGGAACGACAGGGCCGGGGCCAACGTCCTGACTTTC. The rearrangement joins TRBV5-6 to TRBJ2-6, with 7 bases identical to TRBD1. V gave up 4 bases and J gave up 4 bases; unmatched junction bases: 8. Germline V gives CDR1 SGHDT, CDR2 YYEEEE. This CDR3 spans 16 amino acids.